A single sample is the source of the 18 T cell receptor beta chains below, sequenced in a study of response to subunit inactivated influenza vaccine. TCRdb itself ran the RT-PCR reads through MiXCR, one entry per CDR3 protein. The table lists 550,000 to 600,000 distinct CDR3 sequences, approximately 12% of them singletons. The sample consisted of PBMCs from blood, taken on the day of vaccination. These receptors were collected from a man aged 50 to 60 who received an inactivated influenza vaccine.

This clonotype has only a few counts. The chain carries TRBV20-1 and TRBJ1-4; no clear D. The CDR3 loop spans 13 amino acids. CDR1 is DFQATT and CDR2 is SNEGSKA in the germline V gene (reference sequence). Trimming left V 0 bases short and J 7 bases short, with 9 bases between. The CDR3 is CSARDGLVEKLFF. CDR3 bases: TGCAGTGCTAGAGACGGACTGGTTGAAAAACTGTTTTTT.

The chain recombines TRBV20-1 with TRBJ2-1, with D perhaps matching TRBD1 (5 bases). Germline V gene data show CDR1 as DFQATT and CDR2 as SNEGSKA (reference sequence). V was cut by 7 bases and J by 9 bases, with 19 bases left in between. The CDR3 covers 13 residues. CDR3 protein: CSESRVRLGEQFF. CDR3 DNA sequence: TGCAGTGAGTCCAGGGTGAGGTTGGGTGAGCAGTTCTTC.

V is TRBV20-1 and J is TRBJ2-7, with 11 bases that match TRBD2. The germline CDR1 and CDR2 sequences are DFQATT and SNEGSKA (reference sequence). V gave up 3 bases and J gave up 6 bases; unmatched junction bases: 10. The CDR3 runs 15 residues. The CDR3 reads CSASLTSGALSEQYF. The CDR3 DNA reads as TGCAGTGCTAGTTTGACTAGCGGGGCCCTTAGCGAGCAGTACTTC.

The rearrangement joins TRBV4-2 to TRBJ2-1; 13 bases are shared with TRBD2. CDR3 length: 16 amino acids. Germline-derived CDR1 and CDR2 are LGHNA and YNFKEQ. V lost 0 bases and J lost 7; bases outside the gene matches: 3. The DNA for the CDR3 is TGTGCCAGCAGCCAAGAGACTAGCGGGAGGCCGAATGAGCAGTTCTTC. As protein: CASSQETSGRPNEQFF.

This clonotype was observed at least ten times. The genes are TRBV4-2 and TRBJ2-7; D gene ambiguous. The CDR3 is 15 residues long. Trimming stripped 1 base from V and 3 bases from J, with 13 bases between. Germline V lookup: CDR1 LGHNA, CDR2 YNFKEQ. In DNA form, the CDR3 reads TGTGCCAGCAGCCAAGTCTCTCGTCTAGGCTACGAGCAGTACTTC. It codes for CASSQVSRLGYEQYF.

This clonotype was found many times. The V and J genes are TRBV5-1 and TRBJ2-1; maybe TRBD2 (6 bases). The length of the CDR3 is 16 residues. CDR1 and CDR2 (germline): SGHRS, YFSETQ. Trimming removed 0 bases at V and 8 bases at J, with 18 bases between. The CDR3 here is CASSLARTKNGDEQFF. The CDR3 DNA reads TGCGCCAGCAGCTTGGCCAGGACTAAAAACGGGGATGAGCAGTTCTTC.

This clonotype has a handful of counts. CDR3: CAISGSPLTSGSADTQYF. In DNA form, the CDR3 reads TGTGCCATCAGTGGTTCTCCCCTGACTAGCGGGAGTGCAGATACGCAGTATTTT. This chain connects TRBV10-3 to TRBJ2-3, with 12 bases that match TRBD2. V was clipped by 4 bases and J by 4 bases; unmatched bases: 12. This CDR3 spans 18 amino acids. Germline CDR1 is ENHRY and CDR2 is SYGVKD.

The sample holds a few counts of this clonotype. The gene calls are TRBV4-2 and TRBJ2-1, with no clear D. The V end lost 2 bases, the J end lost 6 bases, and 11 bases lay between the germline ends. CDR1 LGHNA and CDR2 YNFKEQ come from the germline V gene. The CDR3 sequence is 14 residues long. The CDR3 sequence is CASSQPIAFNEQFF. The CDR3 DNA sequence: TGTGCCAGCAGCCAACCGATCGCGTTCAATGAGCAGTTCTTC.

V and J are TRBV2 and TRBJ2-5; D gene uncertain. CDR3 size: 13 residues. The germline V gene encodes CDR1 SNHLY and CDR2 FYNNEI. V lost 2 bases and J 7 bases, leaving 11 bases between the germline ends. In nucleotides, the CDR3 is TGTGCCAGCAGTGAATGGCTAGTGGGGACCCAGTACTTC. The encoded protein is CASSEWLVGTQYF. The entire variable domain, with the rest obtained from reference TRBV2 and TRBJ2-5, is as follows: EPEVTQTPSHQVTQMGQEVILRCVPISNHLYFYWYRQILGQKVEFLVSFYNNEISEKSEIFDDQFSVERPDGSNFTLKIRSTKLEDSAMYFCASSEWLVGTQYFGPGTRLLVL.

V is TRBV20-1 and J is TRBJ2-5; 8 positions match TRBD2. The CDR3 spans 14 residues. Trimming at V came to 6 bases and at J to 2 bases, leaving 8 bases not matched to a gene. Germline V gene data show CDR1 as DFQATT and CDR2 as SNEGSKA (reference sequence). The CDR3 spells CSAEPGLGQETQYF. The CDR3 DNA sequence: TGCAGTGCGGAACCGGGACTAGGGCAAGAGACCCAGTACTTC.

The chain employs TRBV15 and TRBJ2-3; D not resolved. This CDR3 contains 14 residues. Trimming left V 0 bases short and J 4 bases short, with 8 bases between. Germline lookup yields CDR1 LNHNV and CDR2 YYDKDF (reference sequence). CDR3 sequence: CATSRDGYADTQYF. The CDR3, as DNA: TGTGCCACCAGCAGAGACGGGTACGCAGATACGCAGTATTTT.

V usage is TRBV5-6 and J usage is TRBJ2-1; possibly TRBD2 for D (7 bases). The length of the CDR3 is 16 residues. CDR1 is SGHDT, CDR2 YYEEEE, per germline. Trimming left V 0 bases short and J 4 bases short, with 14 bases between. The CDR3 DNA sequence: TGTGCCAGCAGCTTGGAAGAGGCGGGGGCATACAATGAGCAGTTCTTC. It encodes CASSLEEAGAYNEQFF.

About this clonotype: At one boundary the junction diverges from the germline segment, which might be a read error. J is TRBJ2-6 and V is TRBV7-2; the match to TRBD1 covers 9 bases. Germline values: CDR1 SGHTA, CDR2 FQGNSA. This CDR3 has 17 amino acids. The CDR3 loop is CASSQGQGRPGANVLIF. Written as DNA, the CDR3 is TGTGCCAGCAGCCAAGGACAGGGGCGGCCTGGGGCCAACGTCCTGATTTTC.

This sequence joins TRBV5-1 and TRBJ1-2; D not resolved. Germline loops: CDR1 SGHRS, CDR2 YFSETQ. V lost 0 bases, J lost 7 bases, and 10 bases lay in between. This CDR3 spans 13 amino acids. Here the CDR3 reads CASSLAGVGGYTF. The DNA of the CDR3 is TGCGCCAGCAGCTTGGCCGGTGTTGGTGGCTACACCTTC.

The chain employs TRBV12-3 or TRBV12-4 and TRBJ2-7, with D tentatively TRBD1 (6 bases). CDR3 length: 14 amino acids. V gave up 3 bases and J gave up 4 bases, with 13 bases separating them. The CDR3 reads CASSLAGVVYEQYF. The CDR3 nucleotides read TGTGCCAGCAGTTTGGCAGGGGTGGTTTACGAGCAGTACTTC.

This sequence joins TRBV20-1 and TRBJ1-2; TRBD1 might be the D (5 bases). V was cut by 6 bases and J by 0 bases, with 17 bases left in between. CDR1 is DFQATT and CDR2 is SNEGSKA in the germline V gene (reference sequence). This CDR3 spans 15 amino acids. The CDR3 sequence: CSAQPGGETNYGYTF. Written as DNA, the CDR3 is TGCAGTGCCCAGCCGGGGGGGGAGACTAACTATGGCTACACCTTC.

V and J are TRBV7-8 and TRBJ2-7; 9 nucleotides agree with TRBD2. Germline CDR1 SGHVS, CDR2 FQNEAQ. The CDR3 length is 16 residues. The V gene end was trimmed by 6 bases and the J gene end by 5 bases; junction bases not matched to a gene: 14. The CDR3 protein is CASSPVASGIVDEQYF. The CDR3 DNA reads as TGTGCCAGCAGTCCGGTGGCTAGCGGGATTGTCGACGAGCAGTACTTC.

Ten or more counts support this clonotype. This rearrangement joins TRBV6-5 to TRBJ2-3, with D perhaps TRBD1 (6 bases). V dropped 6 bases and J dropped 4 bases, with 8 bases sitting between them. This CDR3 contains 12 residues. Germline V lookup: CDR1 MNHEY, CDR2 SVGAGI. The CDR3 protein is CASSEGADTQYF. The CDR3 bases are TGTGCCAGCAGCGAGGGGGCAGATACGCAGTATTTT.